Listed below are T cell receptor beta chains from one sample, sequenced in a study of immune evolution from preneoplasia to lung adenocarcinoma. Sequencing was performed with immunoSEQ multiplex PCR; in TCRdb, only in-frame clones are kept and a portion is missing. The profile shows around 2,000 clones, approximately 84% of them singletons. The sequenced material came from FFPE tissue from an adenomatous hyperplasia lung lesion. The receptors were gathered from an older donor with lung adenocarcinoma. Each CDR3 is given with its conserved first and last residue. Each record gives: V gene, D gene, J gene, clone size, CDR3 DNA, CDR3 protein. A D gene is named only where the DNA matches it firmly. Not every row has a clone size; where given, it reads once, few, many or a size class.

V gene: TRBV28; D gene: TRBD1; J gene: TRBJ1-1; clone size: .; CDR3 DNA: TGTGCCAGCCGGGTGGAGGGGGCCTTCCCGACTGAAGCTTTCTTT; CDR3 protein: CASRVEGAFPTEAFF
V gene: TRBV28; D gene: .; J gene: TRBJ2-5; clone size: .; CDR3 DNA: TGTGCCAGCAGCTCACCCGCGGAAGGGGAGACCCAGTACTTC; CDR3 protein: CASSSPAEGETQYF
V gene: TRBV12-5; D gene: .; J gene: TRBJ2-1; clone size: .; CDR3 DNA: TGTGCTAGTGGTTTGATAATTAAGGGGGACTCCTACAATGAGCAGTTCTTC; CDR3 protein: CASGLIIKGDSYNEQFF
V gene: TRBV7-9; D gene: .; J gene: TRBJ1-1; clone size: once; CDR3 DNA: TGTGCCAGCAGCTTAGAGCAGAACACTGAAGCTTTCTTT; CDR3 protein: CASSLEQNTEAFF
V gene: TRBV25-1; D gene: .; J gene: TRBJ2-7; clone size: .; CDR3 DNA: TGTGCCAGCAGTACGACCGGGAGTCTGCAGTACTTC; CDR3 protein: CASSTTGSLQYF
V gene: TRBV5-1; D gene: TRBD2; J gene: TRBJ2-1; clone size: .; CDR3 DNA: TGCGCCAGCAGCTGGCTAGCGGGAGGGTCGAATGAGCAGTTCTTC; CDR3 protein: CASSWLAGGSNEQFF
V gene: TRBV19; D gene: TRBD1; J gene: TRBJ1-1; clone size: .; CDR3 DNA: TGTGCCAGTAGTATGCAGGGGGAGGGGACTGAAGCTTTCTTT; CDR3 protein: CASSMQGEGTEAFF
V gene: TRBV5-1; D gene: .; J gene: TRBJ1-6; clone size: .; CDR3 DNA: TGCGCCAGCAGCTTGGAATTAGGAGGGGACTCACCCCTCCACTTT; CDR3 protein: CASSLELGGDSPLHF
V gene: TRBV6-5; D gene: TRBD1; J gene: TRBJ1-2; clone size: few; CDR3 DNA: TGTGCCAGCAGTTATGAGACAGGGGCTACCTATGGCTACACCTTC; CDR3 protein: CASSYETGATYGYTF
V gene: TRBV7-2; D gene: TRBD1; J gene: TRBJ2-7; clone size: .; CDR3 DNA: TGTGCCAGCAGCTTAGAGGGACAGGGTGTCTACGAGCAGTACTTC; CDR3 protein: CASSLEGQGVYEQYF
V gene: TRBV4-3; D gene: TRBD2; J gene: TRBJ2-3; clone size: .; CDR3 DNA: TGCGCCAGCAGCCAAGATCTCCCAGCGGGAAGCGCAGATACGCAGTATTTT; CDR3 protein: CASSQDLPAGSADTQYF